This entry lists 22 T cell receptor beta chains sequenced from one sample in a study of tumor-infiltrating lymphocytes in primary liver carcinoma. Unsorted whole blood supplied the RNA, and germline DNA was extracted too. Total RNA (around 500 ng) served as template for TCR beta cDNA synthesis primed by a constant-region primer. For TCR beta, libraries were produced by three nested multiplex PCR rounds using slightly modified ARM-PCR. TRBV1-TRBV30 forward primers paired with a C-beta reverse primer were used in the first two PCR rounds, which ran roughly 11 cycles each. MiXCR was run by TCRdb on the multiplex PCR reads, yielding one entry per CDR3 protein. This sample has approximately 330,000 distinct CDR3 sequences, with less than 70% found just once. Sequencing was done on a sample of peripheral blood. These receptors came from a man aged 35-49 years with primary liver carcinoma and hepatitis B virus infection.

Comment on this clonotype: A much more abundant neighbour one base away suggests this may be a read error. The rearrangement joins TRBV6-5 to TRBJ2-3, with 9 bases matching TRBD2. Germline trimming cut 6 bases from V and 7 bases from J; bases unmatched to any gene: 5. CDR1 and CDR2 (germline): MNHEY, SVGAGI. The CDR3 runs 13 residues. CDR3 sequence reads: CASRSREGYTQYF. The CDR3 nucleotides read TGTGCCAGCAGATCGCGGGAGGGATATACGCAGTATTTT.

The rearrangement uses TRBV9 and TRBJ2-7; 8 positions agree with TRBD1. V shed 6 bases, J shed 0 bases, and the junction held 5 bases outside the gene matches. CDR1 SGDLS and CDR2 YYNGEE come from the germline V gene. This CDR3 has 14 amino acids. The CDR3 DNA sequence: TGTGCCAGCACCAAACAGGGGGACTCCTACGAGCAGTACTTC. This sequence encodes CASTKQGDSYEQYF.

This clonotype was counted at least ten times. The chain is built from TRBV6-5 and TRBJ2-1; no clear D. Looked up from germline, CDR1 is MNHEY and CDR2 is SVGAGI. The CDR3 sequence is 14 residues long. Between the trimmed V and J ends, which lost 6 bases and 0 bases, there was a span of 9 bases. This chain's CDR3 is CASSPNFSYNEQFF. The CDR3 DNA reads TGTGCCAGCAGCCCTAACTTCTCCTACAATGAGCAGTTCTTC.

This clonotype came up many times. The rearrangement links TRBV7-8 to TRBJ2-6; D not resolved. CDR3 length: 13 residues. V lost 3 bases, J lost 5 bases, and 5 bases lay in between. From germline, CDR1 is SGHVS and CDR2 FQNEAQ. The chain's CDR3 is CASSFSRANVLTF. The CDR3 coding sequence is TGTGCCAGCAGCTTTTCCAGGGCCAACGTCCTGACTTTC.

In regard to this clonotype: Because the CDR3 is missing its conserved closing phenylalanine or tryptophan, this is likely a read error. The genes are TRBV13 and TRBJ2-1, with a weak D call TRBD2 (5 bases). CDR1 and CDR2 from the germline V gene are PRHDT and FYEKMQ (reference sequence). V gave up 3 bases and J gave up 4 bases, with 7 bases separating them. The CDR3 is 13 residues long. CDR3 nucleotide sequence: TGTGCCAGCAGCTTTGGACTTTACAATGAGCAGTTCTTA. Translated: CASSFGLYNEQFL.

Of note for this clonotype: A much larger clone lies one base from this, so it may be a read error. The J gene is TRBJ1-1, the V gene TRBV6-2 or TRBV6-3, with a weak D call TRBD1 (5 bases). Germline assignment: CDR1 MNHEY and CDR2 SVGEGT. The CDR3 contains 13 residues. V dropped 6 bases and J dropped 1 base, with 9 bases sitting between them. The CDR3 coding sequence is TGTGCCAGCAGGCGACAGAGGAACACTGAAGCTTTCTTT. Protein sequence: CASRRQRNTEAFF.

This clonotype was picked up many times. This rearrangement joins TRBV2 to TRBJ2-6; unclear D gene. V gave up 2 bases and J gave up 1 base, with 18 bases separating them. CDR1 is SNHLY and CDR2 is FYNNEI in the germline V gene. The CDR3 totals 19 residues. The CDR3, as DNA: TGTGCCAGCAGTGAACGTTTGGCCCCCACCACATCTGGGGCCAACGTCCTGACTTTC. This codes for CASSERLAPTTSGANVLTF.

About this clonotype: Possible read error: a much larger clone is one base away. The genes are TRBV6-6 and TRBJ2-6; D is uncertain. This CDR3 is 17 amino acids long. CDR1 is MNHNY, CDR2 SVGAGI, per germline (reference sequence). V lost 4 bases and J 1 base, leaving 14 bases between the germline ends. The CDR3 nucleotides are TGTGCCAGCAGTTTCATAGCAGGCAGTTCTGGGGCCAACGTCCTGACTTTC. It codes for CASSFIAGSSGANVLTF.

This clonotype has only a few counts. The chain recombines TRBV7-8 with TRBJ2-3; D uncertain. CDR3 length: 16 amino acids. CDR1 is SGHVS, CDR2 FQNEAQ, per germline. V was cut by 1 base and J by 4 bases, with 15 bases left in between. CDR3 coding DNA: TGTGCCAGCAGCTTAGTCCCCGGTCGGGTAGCAGATACGCAGTATTTT. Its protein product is CASSLVPGRVADTQYF.

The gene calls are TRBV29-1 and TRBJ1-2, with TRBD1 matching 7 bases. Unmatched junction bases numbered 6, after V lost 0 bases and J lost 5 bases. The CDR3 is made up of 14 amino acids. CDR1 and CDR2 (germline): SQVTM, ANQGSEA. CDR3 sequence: CSVEDPGTVYGYTF. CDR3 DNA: TGCAGCGTTGAAGATCCAGGGACAGTATATGGCTACACCTTC.

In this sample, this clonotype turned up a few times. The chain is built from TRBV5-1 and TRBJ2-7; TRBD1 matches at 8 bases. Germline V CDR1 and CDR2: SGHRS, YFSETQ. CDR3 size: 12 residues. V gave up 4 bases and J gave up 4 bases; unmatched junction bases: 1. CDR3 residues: CASSQGAYEQYF. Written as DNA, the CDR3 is TGCGCCAGCAGCCAGGGGGCTTACGAGCAGTACTTC.

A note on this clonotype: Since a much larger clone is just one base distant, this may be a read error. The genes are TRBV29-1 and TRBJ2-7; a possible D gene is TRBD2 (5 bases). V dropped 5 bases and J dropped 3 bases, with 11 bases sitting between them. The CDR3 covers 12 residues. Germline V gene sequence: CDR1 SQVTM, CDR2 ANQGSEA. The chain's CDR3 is CSVLSGIYEQYF. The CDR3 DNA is TGCAGCGTTCTCTCGGGGATCTACGAGCAGTACTTC.

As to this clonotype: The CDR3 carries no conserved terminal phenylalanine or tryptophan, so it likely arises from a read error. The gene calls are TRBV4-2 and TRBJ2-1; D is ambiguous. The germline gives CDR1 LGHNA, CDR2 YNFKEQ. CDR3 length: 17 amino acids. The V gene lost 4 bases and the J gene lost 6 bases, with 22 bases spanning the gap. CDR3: CASSREIVSVLLNEQFS. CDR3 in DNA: TGTGCCAGCAGCCGAGAAATAGTGTCCGTACTACTCAATGAGCAGTTCTCC.

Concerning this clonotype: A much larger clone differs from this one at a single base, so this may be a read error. This chain's CDR3 is CASMGRGYNEQLF. The CDR3 DNA reads TGTGCCAGCATGGGGCGGGGATACAATGAGCAGTTATTC. The chain has TRBV14 and TRBJ2-1, with D maybe TRBD2 (6 bases). Germline CDR1 SGHDN, CDR2 FVKESK. The CDR3 is 13 amino acids.

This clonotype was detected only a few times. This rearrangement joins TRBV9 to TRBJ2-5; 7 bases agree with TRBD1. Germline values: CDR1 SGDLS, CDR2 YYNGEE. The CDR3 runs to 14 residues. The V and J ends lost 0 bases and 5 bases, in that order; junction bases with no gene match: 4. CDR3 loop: CASSVDDRAETQYF. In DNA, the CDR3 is TGTGCCAGCAGCGTAGATGACAGGGCGGAGACCCAGTACTTC.

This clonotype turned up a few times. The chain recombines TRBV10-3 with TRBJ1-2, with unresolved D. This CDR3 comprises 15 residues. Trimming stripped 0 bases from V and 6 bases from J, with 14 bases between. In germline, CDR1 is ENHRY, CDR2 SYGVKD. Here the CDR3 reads CAISESPGGIDGYTF. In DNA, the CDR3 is TGTGCCATCAGTGAGTCGCCAGGTGGGATAGATGGCTACACCTTC.

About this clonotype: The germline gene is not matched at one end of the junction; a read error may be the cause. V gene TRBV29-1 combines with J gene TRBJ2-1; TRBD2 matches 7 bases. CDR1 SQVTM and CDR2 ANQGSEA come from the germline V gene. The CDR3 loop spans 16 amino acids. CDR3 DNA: TGCAGCGTTGAACCGTCCGGGACTAACGGGAGGAATGAGCAATTCTTC. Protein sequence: CSVEPSGTNGRNEQFF.

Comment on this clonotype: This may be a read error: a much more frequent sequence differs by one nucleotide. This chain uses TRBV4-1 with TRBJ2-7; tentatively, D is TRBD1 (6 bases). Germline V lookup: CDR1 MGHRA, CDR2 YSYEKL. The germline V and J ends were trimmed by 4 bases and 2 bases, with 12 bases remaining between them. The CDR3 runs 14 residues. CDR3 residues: CASSPQTGPYEQYF. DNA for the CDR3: TGCGCCAGCAGCCCCCAGACAGGACCCTACGAGCAGTACTTC.

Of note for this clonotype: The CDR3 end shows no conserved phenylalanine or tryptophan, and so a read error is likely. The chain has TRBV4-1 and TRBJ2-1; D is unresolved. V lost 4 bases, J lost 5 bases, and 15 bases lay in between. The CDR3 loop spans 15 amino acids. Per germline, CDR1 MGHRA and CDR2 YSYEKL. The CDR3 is CASSPLCNSNNEQFL. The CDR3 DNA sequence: TGCGCCAGCAGCCCGCTCTGTAACAGCAACAATGAGCAGTTCTTA.

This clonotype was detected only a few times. The CDR3, as DNA: TGTGCCAGCAGCTCAGCCGGGACCCTGAACACTGAAGCTTTCTTT. It is translated as CASSSAGTLNTEAFF. The chain is built from TRBV7-8 and TRBJ1-1, with a tentative D call TRBD1 (5 bases). CDR3 length: 15 amino acids. Germline loops: CDR1 SGHVS, CDR2 FQNEAQ. V lost 4 bases, J lost 0 bases, and 12 bases lay in between.

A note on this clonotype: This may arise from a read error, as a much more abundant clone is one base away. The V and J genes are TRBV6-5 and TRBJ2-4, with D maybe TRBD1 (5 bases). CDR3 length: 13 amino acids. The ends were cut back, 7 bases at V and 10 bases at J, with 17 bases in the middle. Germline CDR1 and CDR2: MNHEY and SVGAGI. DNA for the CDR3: TGTGCCAGCAAACGCTACAGATCAGGGATTCAGTACTTC. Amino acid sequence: CASKRYRSGIQYF.

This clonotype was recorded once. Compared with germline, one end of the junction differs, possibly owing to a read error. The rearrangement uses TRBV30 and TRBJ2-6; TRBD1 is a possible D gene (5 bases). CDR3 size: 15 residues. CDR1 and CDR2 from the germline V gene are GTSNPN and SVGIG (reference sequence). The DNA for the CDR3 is TGTGCCTGGAGAGCAGGTTACTCTGGGGCCAACGTCCCGACTTTC. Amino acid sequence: CAWRAGYSGANVPTF.